The 11 T cell receptor beta chains presented below share a single source sample, sequenced in a study of tumor-infiltrating lymphocytes in primary liver carcinoma (dated by TCRdb to the late 2010s). These reads were obtained on an Illumina HiSeq 2500. A constant-region primer and ProtoScript II reverse transcriptase were used to reverse-transcribe TCRbeta-specific cDNA from 500 ng total RNA. The TCRbeta libraries were prepared through three rounds of nested multiplex PCR following a slightly modified ARM-PCR procedure. Each of the first two PCR rounds ran for around 11 cycles and used multiplex TRBV1-TRBV30 forward primers together with a Cbeta reverse primer. The raw public data were reprocessed by TCRdb itself: fastp quality trimming at Q25, MiXCR clonotype calling, in-frame beta chains only. Identical CDR3 protein sequences are pooled into one entry, listed with their most common genes and DNA. The sample contains 310,000 or so distinct CDR3 sequences, 65% of them found a single time. About 6.3% of the sample comes from the top ten.

TRIzol reagent was used to extract blood RNA from unsorted whole blood, while the DNeasy Blood & Tissue kit provided the germline DNA. Sequenced: peripheral blood. The receptors come from a man aged 35-49 years with primary liver carcinoma and hepatitis B virus infection.

As regards this clonotype: An end of the junction differs from the germline gene, which may be a read error. The chain joins TRBV29-1 to TRBJ2-3; D is perhaps TRBD2 (5 bases). Germline CDR1 reads SQVTM; CDR2 reads ANQGSEA. This CDR3 is built from 14 residues. CDR3 protein: CSVGRIGSTDMQYF. The CDR3 nucleotides are TGCAGCGTTGGGAGAATAGGGAGCACAGATATGCAGTATTTT.

This clonotype came up many times. The genes are TRBV11-2 and TRBJ2-1; D possibly corresponds to TRBD2 (6 bases). The CDR3 runs 13 residues. Looked up from germline, CDR1 is SGHAT and CDR2 is FQNNGV. V lost 4 bases, J lost 4 bases, and 8 bases lay in between. The CDR3 DNA reads as TGTGCCAGCAGCTCGGGAGAGTACAATGAGCAGTTCTTC. Translation: CASSSGEYNEQFF.

In this sample, this clonotype turned up once. With a much larger clone just one base away, this may be a read error. The chain combines TRBV12-3 or TRBV12-4 with TRBJ1-2; D uncertain. CDR3 length equals 13 residues. CDR3 sequence (DNA): TGTGCCAGCAGTTTCGCAGAGGGCTATGGCTCCACCTTC. Protein sequence: CASSFAEGYGSTF.

This clonotype occurred many times. The chain combines TRBV6-1 with TRBJ2-1; a possible D gene is TRBD2 (6 bases). This CDR3 is 16 amino acids long. In germline, CDR1 is MNHNS, CDR2 SASEGT. V lost 2 bases to trimming and J lost 10 bases, with 21 bases between them. DNA of the CDR3: TGTGCCAGCAGTGAACCCGGGGCCGGGAGAATAAGGGAGCAGTTCTTC. Translating it yields CASSEPGAGRIREQFF.

The chain combines TRBV4-2 with TRBJ2-7; weak D call: TRBD1 (6 bases). CDR3 length: 16 amino acids. Between the trimmed V and J ends, which lost 4 bases and 8 bases, there was a span of 24 bases. CDR1 is LGHNA and CDR2 is YNFKEQ in the germline V gene. The CDR3 nucleotides read TGTGCCAGCAGCCTCCTCTTTGGACAGAAGGGCAACAAGCAGTACTTC. It translates to CASSLLFGQKGNKQYF.

The rearrangement links TRBV11-2 to TRBJ2-7; 7 nucleotides match TRBD2. The J call is doubtful: the DNA matches TRBJ2-1 better. CDR3 length: 17 residues. CDR1 and CDR2 (germline): SGHAT, FQNNGV. The CDR3 DNA is TGTGCCAGCAGCCCCTTGAGGGTAGCGGGCCCTTCCTACGAACAGTTCTTC. It encodes CASSPLRVAGPSYEQFF.

There are many counts of this clonotype. This chain links TRBV11-1 with TRBJ2-1; D possibly matches TRBD1 or TRBD2 (5 bases each). The germline V gene has CDR1 SGHAT and CDR2 FQDESV (reference sequence). The CDR3 consists of 18 residues. V was trimmed by 7 bases and J by 9 bases, leaving 31 bases between them. This CDR3 reads CASTTSPGTLGAVSEQFF. CDR3 bases: TGTGCCAGCACCACCTCTCCCGGGACGTTGGGCGCGGTTAGTGAGCAGTTCTTC. The full variable domain, rest sourced from reference TRBV11-1 and TRBJ2-1, is EAEVAQSPRYKITEKSQAVAFWCDPISGHATLYWYRQILGQGPELLVQFQDESVVDDSQLPKDRFSAERLKGVDSTLKIQPAELGDSAMYLCASTTSPGTLGAVSEQFFGPGTRLTVL.

Points on this clonotype: A much larger clonotype is one base distant, so this may be a read error. The chain joins TRBV10-3 to TRBJ1-2; D gene uncertain. Germline V CDR1 and CDR2: ENHRY, SYGVKD. CDR3 length: 13 residues. Trimming cost V 8 bases and J 4 bases, with 14 bases left between them. For the CDR3, the DNA is TGTGCCATCTTGTCGGGCGTACTCTATGGCTACACCTTC. Encoded protein: CAILSGVLYGYTF.

The chain couples TRBV3-1 to TRBJ2-7, with D perhaps being TRBD1 or TRBD2 (5 bases each). Per germline, CDR1 LGHDT and CDR2 YNNKEL (reference sequence). CDR3 length equals 13 residues. V was trimmed by 4 bases and J by 6 bases, leaving 13 bases between them. This CDR3 reads CASSLPPGREQYF. In DNA form, the CDR3 reads TGTGCCAGCAGCCTCCCCCCGGGACGCGAGCAGTACTTC.

This rearrangement joins TRBV29-1 to TRBJ2-3; maybe TRBD2 (6 bases). The V and J ends lost 4 bases and 4 bases respectively, with 12 bases between them. The germline V gene has CDR1 SQVTM and CDR2 ANQGSEA. The CDR3 is 13 amino acids. For the CDR3, the DNA is TGCAGCGTTGCGGCGCGGAGGGCAGATACGCAGTATTTT. It specifies CSVAARRADTQYF.

This chain uses TRBV6-2 or TRBV6-3 with TRBJ2-1; no reliable D call. CDR3 length: 14 amino acids. With 2 bases removed from V and 12 bases from J, the gap between germline ends came to 17 bases. Germline lookup yields CDR1 MNHEY and CDR2 SVGEGT. For the CDR3, the DNA is TGTGCCAGCAGTTACGATCGTGAGCGCCCCTGGCAGTTCTTC. It encodes CASSYDRERPWQFF.